The following is a T cell receptor (beta chain) sequence with its context. V lost 6 bases, J lost 1 base, and 12 bases lay in between. This CDR3 has 14 amino acids. The V gene's germline CDR1 is SNHLY and CDR2 FYNNEI. This record belongs to a study of blood T cell repertoires in COVID-19. Sequenced by immunoSEQ multiplex PCR; TCRdb stores in-frame clones only, minus some. This table has some 180,000 clones, around 80% appearing once. This clonotype was sampled from a man aged 60-69 years who had been exposed to COVID-19. This chain links TRBV2 with TRBJ1-2; TRBD1 is a possible D gene (5 bases). The specimen sequenced was PBMCs or T cells enriched from blood (not recorded which). CDR3 in amino acids: CASRADRYNYGYTF. DNA for the CDR3: TGTGCCAGCAGGGCTGACAGATATAACTATGGCTACACCTTC. Full variable domain (remainder filled in from reference TRBV2 and TRBJ1-2): EPEVTQTPSHQVTQMGQEVILRCVPISNHLYFYWYRQILGQKVEFLVSFYNNEISEKSEIFDDQFSVERPDGSNFTLKIRSTKLEDSAMYFCASRADRYNYGYTFGSGTRLTVV.